The 31 T cell receptor beta chains listed next were all sequenced from one sample in a study of a mutant IDH1 vaccine in newly diagnosed glioma. No antigen is known for these receptors. Time point given: week 35, safety follow-up. Doses consisted of 300 ug of mutant IDH1 20-mer peptide each, paired with topical imiquimod. Sequenced by immunoSEQ multiplex PCR; TCRdb stores in-frame clones only, minus some. The repertoire includes 30,000 or so clones, roughly 85% of them detected once, and over 6% sits in the top ten. Sample: PBMCs, taken from a glioma patient whose treatment included an IDH1 peptide vaccine. The receptors derive from a young woman with glioma.

The chain carries TRBV10-3 and TRBJ2-2; the D call may be TRBD1 or TRBD2 (6 bases each). CDR1 and CDR2 (germline): ENHRY, SYGVKD. The CDR3 spans 14 residues. V lost 6 bases, J lost 6 bases, and 14 bases lay in between. The CDR3, as DNA: TGTGCCATCAGGGAGGGGGATGGACCCGGGGAGCTGTTTTTT. Its protein product is CAIREGDGPGELFF.

The chain has TRBV5-1 and TRBJ1-5; no clear D gene. CDR3 length: 13 residues. Germline loops: CDR1 SGHRS, CDR2 YFSETQ. V was shortened by 1 base and J by 3 bases, with 5 bases between the two germline ends. CDR3 in DNA: TGCGCCAGCAGCTTGAGTCCCAATCAGCCCCAGCATTTT. It encodes CASSLSPNQPQHF. The full variable domain, in which reference TRBV5-1 and TRBJ1-5 provide the parts outside the CDR3, is KAGVTQTPRYLIKTRGQQVTLSCSPISGHRSVSWYQQTPGQGLQFLFEYFSETQRNKGNFPGRFSGRQFSNSRSEMNVSTLELGDSALYLCASSLSPNQPQHFGDGTRLSIL.

The J gene is TRBJ2-5, the V gene TRBV4-2; the D is unclear. Germline loops: CDR1 LGHNA, CDR2 YNFKEQ. CDR3 length: 15 residues. Trimming shortened V by 0 bases and J by 5 bases, and 13 bases separated the two germline ends. The CDR3 DNA reads TGTGCCAGCAGCCAAGAATTAGCTGGGCGGGAGACCCAGTACTTC. This codes for CASSQELAGRETQYF.

The count of this clone is one. The CDR3 loop is CASSSPVGGEQYF. Written as DNA, the CDR3 is TGTGCCAGCAGTTCCCCGGTCGGTGGCGAGCAGTACTTC. The chain couples TRBV6-5 to TRBJ2-7; D remains unclear. The CDR3 has 13 amino acids. Trimming stripped 4 bases from V and 6 bases from J, with 13 bases between. Per the germline V gene, CDR1 is MNHEY and CDR2 is SVGAGI.

The J gene is TRBJ1-1, the V gene TRBV5-1; D not certain. The CDR3 spans 12 residues. V lost 4 bases to trimming and J lost 6 bases, with 10 bases between them. Germline-derived CDR1 and CDR2 are SGHRS and YFSETQ. CDR3 nucleotides: TGCGCCAGCAGCAACGGAGGGTCTGAAGCTTTCTTT. This gives the protein CASSNGGSEAFF.

This clone was found a few times. The chain employs TRBV30 and TRBJ1-1, with D tentatively TRBD1 (5 bases). V dropped 4 bases and J dropped 8 bases, with 17 bases sitting between them. The CDR3 sequence is 13 residues long. CDR1 GTSNPN and CDR2 SVGIG come from the germline V gene (reference sequence). CDR3 bases: TGTGCCTGGAACCTCGGACGGACACAGGAAGCTTTCTTT. Its protein is CAWNLGRTQEAFF. The full variable domain, rest sourced from reference TRBV30 and TRBJ1-1, is SQTIHQWPATLVQPVGSPLSLECTVEGTSNPNLYWYRQAAGRGLQLLFYSVGIGQISSEVPQNLSASRPQDRQFILSSKKLLLSDSGFYLCAWNLGRTQEAFFGQGTRLTVV.

The J gene is TRBJ2-4, the V gene TRBV7-2; no definite D call. The V gene lost 3 bases and the J gene lost 2 bases, with 11 bases spanning the gap. The CDR3 is made up of 15 amino acids. Germline V gene data show CDR1 as SGHTA and CDR2 as FQGNSA. The CDR3 nucleotides read TGTGCCAGCAGCTTGGTTTCCTCGTCCAAAAACATTCAGTACTTC. Residues: CASSLVSSSKNIQYF.

The chain is built from TRBV4-1 and TRBJ2-1; TRBD2 is a possible D gene (6 bases). Per the germline V gene, CDR1 is MGHRA and CDR2 is YSYEKL. The CDR3 is 16 amino acids. V lost 1 base, J lost 0 bases, and 10 bases lay in between. As DNA, the CDR3 is TGCGCCAGCAGCCAAGGGGAGGAGTTCTCCTACAATGAGCAGTTCTTC. The encoded protein is CASSQGEEFSYNEQFF.

The rearrangement joins TRBV9 to TRBJ2-7; D is perhaps TRBD1 (6 bases). From germline, CDR1 is SGDLS and CDR2 YYNGEE. This CDR3 region has 15 residues. The V and J ends lost 4 bases and 1 base respectively, with 15 bases between them. The CDR3 loop reads CASSSHWDTSYEQYF. For the CDR3, the DNA is TGTGCCAGCAGCTCACATTGGGACACTTCCTACGAGCAGTACTTC.

The V call is TRBV6-6, the J call TRBJ2-7; a possible D gene is TRBD1 (6 bases). Trimming pared 4 bases from V and 1 base from J, leaving 11 bases between. The CDR3 is 14 residues long. Per germline, CDR1 MNHNY and CDR2 SVGAGI (reference sequence). As DNA, the CDR3 is TGTGCCAGCAGTTGGACACAGGGTTCCTACGAGCAGTACTTC. The encoded protein is CASSWTQGSYEQYF.

V gene TRBV5-4 combines with J gene TRBJ2-3; 9 positions match TRBD2. The CDR3 spans 15 residues. J was trimmed by 2 bases and V by 3 bases; bases with no gene match: 4. Germline lookup yields CDR1 SGHNT and CDR2 YYREEE (reference sequence). This CDR3 reads CASSSGLAFTDTQYF. Here the CDR3 DNA reads TGTGCCAGCAGCTCGGGACTAGCCTTCACAGATACGCAGTATTTT.

The V gene is TRBV6-5, the J gene TRBJ1-1, with D hard to call. Germline CDR1 reads MNHEY; CDR2 reads SVGAGI. The CDR3 has 13 residues. V lost 0 bases and J lost 7, with 9 bases in between. The CDR3 protein is CASSYSAVVEAFF. For the CDR3, the DNA is TGTGCCAGCAGTTACTCTGCTGTGGTTGAAGCTTTCTTT.

This clone appeared once. The chain joins TRBV28 to TRBJ2-1; 7 nucleotides agree with TRBD1. Germline V gene lookup returns CDR1 MDHEN and CDR2 SYDVKM. With V trimmed by 1 base and J by 7 bases, 7 bases remained unmatched. The CDR3 extends over 15 amino acids. Here the CDR3 reads CASSLLGTVRNEQFF. The CDR3 DNA sequence: TGTGCCAGCAGTTTATTAGGGACAGTTAGGAATGAGCAGTTCTTC.

CDR3 region: CASSLDPNTEAFF. The CDR3, as DNA: TGTGCCAGCAGCTTAGACCCGAACACTGAAGCTTTCTTT. The genes are TRBV11-2 and TRBJ1-1; D not certain. CDR3 size: 13 residues. With 0 bases removed from V and 1 base from J, the gap between germline ends came to 3 bases. Germline V gene lookup returns CDR1 SGHAT and CDR2 FQNNGV. The full variable domain, in which reference TRBV11-2 and TRBJ1-1 provide the parts outside the CDR3, is EAGVAQSPRYKIIEKRQSVAFWCNPISGHATLYWYQQILGQGPKLLIQFQNNGVVDDSQLPKDRFSAERLKGVDSTLKIQPAKLEDSAVYLCASSLDPNTEAFFGQGTRLTVV.

This chain connects TRBV5-4 to TRBJ1-1; D not certain. CDR3 size: 13 residues. V lost 3 bases to trimming and J lost 0 bases, with 6 bases between them. Germline CDR1 is SGHNT and CDR2 is YYREEE (reference sequence). The CDR3 loop reads CASSSRLNTEAFF. The CDR3 DNA reads TGTGCCAGCAGCTCGAGACTGAACACTGAAGCTTTCTTT.

This chain uses TRBV5-1 with TRBJ1-6; D possibly corresponds to TRBD1 (6 bases). The CDR3 runs 14 residues. V shed 3 bases and J shed 7 bases, with 11 bases lying between them. Germline assignment: CDR1 SGHRS and CDR2 YFSETQ. CDR3 protein: CASSSGEGNSPLHF. CDR3 DNA sequence: TGCGCCAGCAGCTCAGGGGAGGGGAATTCACCCCTCCACTTT.

This clone appeared once. The V gene is TRBV10-3, the J gene TRBJ1-4, with a tentative D call TRBD1 (5 bases). Germline V gene sequence: CDR1 ENHRY, CDR2 SYGVKD. The ends were cut back, 0 bases at V and 8 bases at J, with 13 bases in the middle. The CDR3 is made up of 15 amino acids. The CDR3 bases are TGTGCCATCAGTGAGTCGAATCAGGGTCGAGAAAAACTGTTTTTT. Its protein product is CAISESNQGREKLFF.

J is TRBJ2-5 and V is TRBV9, with TRBD2 identical over 12 bases. The CDR3 has 17 amino acids. J gave up 4 bases and V 0 bases, and 7 bases lay outside the gene matches. The germline gives CDR1 SGDLS, CDR2 YYNGEE. The DNA of the CDR3 is TGTGCCAGCAGCGTAGGAGGGCTAGCGGGGGGGCCAGAGACCCAGTACTTC. Protein: CASSVGGLAGGPETQYF.

The chain combines TRBV2 with TRBJ2-7; 9 bases fit TRBD2. The CDR3 totals 14 residues. CDR1 and CDR2 (germline): SNHLY, FYNNEI. V trimming: 3 bases; J trimming: 2 bases; junction bases outside the gene matches: 2. The CDR3 nucleotides are TGTGCCAGCAGTGAGGCGGGAGGGACCTACGAGCAGTACTTC. Protein: CASSEAGGTYEQYF.

This clone has only a few counts. The chain recombines TRBV6-5 with TRBJ2-1; D gene uncertain. The CDR3 has 12 residues. CDR1 MNHEY and CDR2 SVGAGI come from the germline V gene. The ends were cut back, 6 bases at V and 11 bases at J, with 14 bases in the middle. The CDR3 DNA reads TGTGCCAGCAGCCGTGCTGGTTCTCAGCAGTTCTTC. It translates to CASSRAGSQQFF.

This sequence joins TRBV27 and TRBJ1-4, with D perhaps TRBD1 (6 bases). This CDR3 has 15 residues. The germline V gene has CDR1 MNHEY and CDR2 SMNVEV (reference sequence). The V end was cut by 1 base, the J end by 7 bases, with 13 bases between. The CDR3 reads CASSLWQGLSEKLFF. Here the CDR3 DNA reads TGTGCCAGCAGTTTATGGCAGGGGTTAAGTGAAAAACTGTTTTTT.

The rearrangement links TRBV9 to TRBJ2-1, with D maybe TRBD1 (6 bases). Germline V gene sequence: CDR1 SGDLS, CDR2 YYNGEE. The CDR3 runs 16 residues. V lost 0 bases and J lost 3, with 13 bases in between. Here the CDR3 DNA reads TGTGCCAGCAGCGTAGCTTGGACAGCAGACTACAATGAGCAGTTCTTC. This gives the protein CASSVAWTADYNEQFF.

This chain uses TRBV7-8 with TRBJ2-7; TRBD2 agrees at 12 bases. V was clipped by 4 bases and J by 5 bases; unmatched bases: 9. Germline loops: CDR1 SGHVS, CDR2 FQNEAQ. This CDR3 has 16 residues. DNA for the CDR3: TGTGCCAGCAGCTACCTAGCGGGAGGGCCTAGGAACGAGCAGTACTTC. Amino acid sequence: CASSYLAGGPRNEQYF.

V gene TRBV6-1 combines with J gene TRBJ2-7; D ambiguous. The CDR3 runs to 13 residues. Germline CDR1 is MNHNS and CDR2 is SASEGT. V was shortened by 6 bases and J by 5 bases, with 14 bases between the two germline ends. The CDR3 sequence: CASRVENIHEQYF. The CDR3 coding sequence is TGTGCCAGCAGGGTTGAGAATATCCACGAGCAGTACTTC.

The chain links TRBV19 to TRBJ2-2; no firm D call. V gave up 9 bases and J gave up 0 bases, with 14 bases separating them. The CDR3 runs 15 residues. Germline loops: CDR1 LNHDA, CDR2 SQIVND (reference sequence). CDR3 in amino acids: CASQPPETNTGELFF. CDR3 nucleotides: TGTGCCAGCCAGCCGCCGGAAACGAACACCGGGGAGCTGTTTTTT.

This clone has just one count. V and J are TRBV7-3 and TRBJ2-5; TRBD1 matches 9 bases. Germline assignment: CDR1 SGHTA and CDR2 FQGTGA. V lost 6 bases, J lost 5 bases, and 10 bases stayed unmatched. The CDR3 length is 15 residues. CDR3 bases: TGTGCCAGCAGGGCGACAGGGGGGGCTAGGGAGACCCAGTACTTC. Amino acids: CASRATGGARETQYF.

The chain links TRBV2 to TRBJ1-5, with TRBD1 as a possible D gene (5 bases). Germline CDR1 is SNHLY and CDR2 is FYNNEI. The CDR3 contains 16 residues. The V end was cut by 6 bases, the J end by 1 base, with 16 bases between. The CDR3 region has the DNA TGTGCCAGCAGCCCCAAACAGGCGCCGAGCAATCAGCCCCAGCATTTT. Residues: CASSPKQAPSNQPQHF.

The rearrangement links TRBV19 to TRBJ2-7; possibly TRBD2 for D (5 bases). Trimming stripped 0 bases from V and 3 bases from J, with 18 bases between. Germline CDR1 LNHDA, CDR2 SQIVND (reference sequence). The length of the CDR3 is 17 residues. For the CDR3, the DNA is TGTGCCAGTAGTATAGAATATCCCCCTAGCCGTATCTACGAGCAGTACTTC. Translation gives CASSIEYPPSRIYEQYF.

The chain employs TRBV12-5 and TRBJ2-2, with a possible D match to TRBD2 (5 bases). Trimming took 2 bases from V and 2 from J, leaving 12 bases between them. Germline V gene sequence: CDR1 LGHNT, CDR2 FRNRAP. This CDR3 region has 16 residues. This chain's CDR3 is CASGLWLADNTGELFF. CDR3 coding DNA: TGTGCTAGTGGTTTGTGGCTAGCAGACAACACCGGGGAGCTGTTTTTT.

The gene calls are TRBV19 and TRBJ2-7; TRBD1 might be the D (5 bases). Germline V gene data show CDR1 as LNHDA and CDR2 as SQIVND (reference sequence). The CDR3 has 15 residues. Trimming stripped 4 bases from V and 0 bases from J, with 13 bases between. The CDR3 nucleotides are TGTGCCAGTAGTAGGGGCAGGTGGAGCTCCTACGAGCAGTACTTC. It specifies CASSRGRWSSYEQYF.

The J gene is TRBJ2-7, the V gene TRBV19; D is possibly TRBD1 (5 bases). The CDR3 has 12 residues. The V gene lost 6 bases and the J gene lost 5 bases, with 11 bases spanning the gap. The germline V gene has CDR1 LNHDA and CDR2 SQIVND (reference sequence). In DNA, the CDR3 is TGTGCCAGTAGCCACCAGGGTAACGAGCAGTACTTC. Encoded protein: CASSHQGNEQYF.